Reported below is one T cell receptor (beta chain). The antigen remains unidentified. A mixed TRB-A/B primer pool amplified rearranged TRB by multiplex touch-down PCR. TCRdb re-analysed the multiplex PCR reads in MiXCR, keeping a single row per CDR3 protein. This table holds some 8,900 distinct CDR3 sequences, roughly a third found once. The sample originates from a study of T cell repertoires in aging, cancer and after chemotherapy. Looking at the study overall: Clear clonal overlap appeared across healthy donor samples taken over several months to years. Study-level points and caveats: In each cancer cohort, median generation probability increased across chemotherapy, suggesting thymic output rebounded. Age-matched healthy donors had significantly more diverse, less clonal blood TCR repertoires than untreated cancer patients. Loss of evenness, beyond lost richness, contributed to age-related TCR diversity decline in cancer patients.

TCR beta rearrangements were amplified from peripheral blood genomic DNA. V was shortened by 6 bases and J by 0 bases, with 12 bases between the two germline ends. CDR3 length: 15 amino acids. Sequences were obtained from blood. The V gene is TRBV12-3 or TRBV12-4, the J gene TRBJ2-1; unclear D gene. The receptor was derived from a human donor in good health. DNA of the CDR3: TGTGCCAGCAGCCTTAGGGTGAGCTCCTACAATGAGCAGTTCTTC. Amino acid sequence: CASSLRVSSYNEQFF.